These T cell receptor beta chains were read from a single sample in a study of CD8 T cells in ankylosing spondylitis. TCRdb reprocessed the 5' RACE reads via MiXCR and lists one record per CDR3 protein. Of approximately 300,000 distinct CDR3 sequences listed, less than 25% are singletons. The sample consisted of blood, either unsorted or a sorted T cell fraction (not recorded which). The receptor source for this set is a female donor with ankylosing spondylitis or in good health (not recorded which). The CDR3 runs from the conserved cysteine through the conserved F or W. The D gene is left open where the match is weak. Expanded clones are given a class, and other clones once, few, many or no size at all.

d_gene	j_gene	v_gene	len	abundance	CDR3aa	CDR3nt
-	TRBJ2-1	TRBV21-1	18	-	CASSNPGIGLACGNEQFF	TGTGCCAGCAGCAACCCCGGTATTGGGCTAGCATGTGGCAATGAGCAGTTCTTC
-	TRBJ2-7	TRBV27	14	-	CASSFSGGPYEQYF	TGTGCCAGCAGTTTTTCTGGGGGGCCCTACGAGCAGTACTTC
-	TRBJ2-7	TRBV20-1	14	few	CSARGPGVSYEQYF	TGCAGTGCTAGAGGGCCGGGAGTTTCCTACGAGCAGTACTTC
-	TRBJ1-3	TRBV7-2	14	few	CASSPDASGNTIYF	TGTGCCAGCAGTCCCGACGCCTCTGGAAACACCATATATTTT
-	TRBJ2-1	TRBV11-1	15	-	CASSSTTATSGEQFF	TGTGCCAGCAGCTCGACCACGGCTACTTCGGGTGAGCAGTTCTTC
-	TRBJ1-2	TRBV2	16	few	CASSASTRTFEGGYTF	TGTGCCAGCAGTGCGTCCACAAGAACTTTCGAGGGTGGCTACACCTTC
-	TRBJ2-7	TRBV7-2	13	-	CASSLNLSYEQYF	TGTGCCAGCAGCCTAAACCTCTCCTACGAGCAGTACTTC
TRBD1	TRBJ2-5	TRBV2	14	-	CASSVTGGRETQYF	TGTGCCAGCAGTGTAACAGGGGGTCGGGAGACCCAGTACTTC
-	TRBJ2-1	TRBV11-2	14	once	CASSLYRGNNEQFF	TGTGCCAGCAGCTTATATCGCGGAAACAATGAGCAGTTCTTC
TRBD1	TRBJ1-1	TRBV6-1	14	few	CASTRDSQNTEAFF	TGTGCCAGCACTCGGGACAGCCAGAACACTGAAGCTTTCTTT
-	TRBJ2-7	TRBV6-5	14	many	CASSYDRGGYEQYF	TGTGCCAGCAGTTACGACCGGGGCGGGTACGAGCAGTACTTC
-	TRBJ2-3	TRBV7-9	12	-	CASTSSTDTQYF	TGTGCCAGCACCTCCAGCACAGATACGCAGTATTTT
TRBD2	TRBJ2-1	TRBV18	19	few	CASSPPGLAGRMTYNEQFF	TGTGCCAGCTCACCCCCGGGACTAGCGGGTCGGATGACTTACAATGAGCAGTTCTTC
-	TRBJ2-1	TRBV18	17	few	CASSPPLQEADYNEQFF	TGTGCCAGCTCACCACCGCTTCAGGAGGCCGACTACAATGAGCAGTTCTTC
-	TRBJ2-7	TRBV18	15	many	CASSPDLGPTYEQYF	TGTGCCAGCTCACCAGATTTAGGCCCTACCTACGAGCAGTACTTC
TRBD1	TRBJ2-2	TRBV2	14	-	CASSWDSLAGELFF	TGTGCCAGCAGTTGGGACAGTTTGGCCGGGGAGCTGTTTTTT
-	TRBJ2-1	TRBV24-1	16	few	CATSDLAGRSYNEQFF	TGTGCCACCAGTGACCTTGCAGGTAGATCCTACAATGAGCAGTTCTTC
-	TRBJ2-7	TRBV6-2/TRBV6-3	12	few	CASSLYGYEQYF	TGTGCCAGCAGTTTGTACGGCTACGAGCAGTACTTC
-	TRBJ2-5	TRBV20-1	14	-	CSANRRSGRETQYF	TGCAGTGCTAACAGGAGGTCCGGGCGAGAGACCCAGTACTTC
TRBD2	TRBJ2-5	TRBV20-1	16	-	CSADLPPGLAAETQYF	TGCAGTGCCGACCTTCCTCCGGGACTAGCGGCCGAGACCCAGTACTTC
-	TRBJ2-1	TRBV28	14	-	CASTKGSMIREQFF	TGTGCCAGCACCAAGGGGTCTATGATTAGGGAGCAGTTCTTC
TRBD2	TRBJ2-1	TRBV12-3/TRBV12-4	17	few	CASRRRTGTSGYNEQFF	TGTGCCAGCAGGAGACGTACCGGGACTAGCGGATACAATGAGCAGTTCTTC
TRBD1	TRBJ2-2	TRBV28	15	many	CASSQRTGGTGELFF	TGTGCCAGCAGCCAAAGGACAGGTGGTACCGGGGAGCTGTTTTTT
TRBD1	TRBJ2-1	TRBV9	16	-	CASSVGPGTVYNEQFF	TGTGCCAGCAGCGTTGGACCCGGGACAGTGTACAATGAGCAGTTCTTC
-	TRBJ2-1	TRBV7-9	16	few	CASSLDGMSSYNEQFF	TGTGCCAGCAGCTTAGATGGGATGAGCTCCTACAATGAGCAGTTCTTC
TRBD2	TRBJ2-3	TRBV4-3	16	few	CASSRNPGLDTDTQYF	TGCGCCAGCAGCCGGAATCCGGGACTAGACACAGATACGCAGTATTTT
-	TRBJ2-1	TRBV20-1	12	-	CSARDPRGEQFF	TGCAGTGCTAGAGATCCGAGAGGTGAGCAGTTCTTC
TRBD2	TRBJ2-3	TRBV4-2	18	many	CASRHSLGAGPSTDTQYF	TGTGCCAGCCGCCACTCCCTCGGAGCGGGACCTAGCACAGATACGCAGTATTTT
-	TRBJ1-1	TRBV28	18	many	CASSPPRGGYVGRTEAFF	TGTGCCAGCAGTCCCCCCCGCGGGGGCTATGTAGGTAGGACTGAAGCTTTCTTT
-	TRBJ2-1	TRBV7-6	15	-	CASSLGASVGNEQFF	TGTGCCAGCAGCTTAGGGGCTAGCGTCGGCAATGAGCAGTTCTTC
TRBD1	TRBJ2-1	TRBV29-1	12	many	CSVDRVGNEQFF	TGCAGCGTGGACAGGGTGGGCAATGAGCAGTTCTTC
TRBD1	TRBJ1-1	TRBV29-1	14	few	CSVGVLQGGTEAFF	TGCAGCGTTGGAGTATTACAGGGGGGCACTGAAGCTTTCTTT
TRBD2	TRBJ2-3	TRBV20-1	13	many	CSASSGPTDTQYF	TGCAGTGCTAGTAGCGGGCCCACAGATACGCAGTATTTT
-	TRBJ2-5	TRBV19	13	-	CASSISRQETQYF	TGTGCCAGTAGTATAAGCCGCCAAGAGACCCAGTACTTC
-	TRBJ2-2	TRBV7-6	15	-	CASSLVASNTGELFF	TGTGCCAGCAGCTTAGTAGCCTCAAACACCGGGGAGCTGTTTTTT
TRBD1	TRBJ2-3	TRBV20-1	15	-	CSARAPTGGADTQYF	TGCAGTGCTAGAGCCCCGACAGGGGGAGCAGATACGCAGTATTTT
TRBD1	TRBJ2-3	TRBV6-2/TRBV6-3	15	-	CASSTGTGSWSTQYF	TGTGCCAGCAGTACCGGGACAGGGTCTTGGTCTACGCAGTATTTT
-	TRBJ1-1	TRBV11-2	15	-	CASSLVDTMNTEAFF	TGTGCCAGCAGCTTAGTGGATACCATGAACACTGAAGCTTTCTTT
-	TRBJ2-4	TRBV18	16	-	CASSPAIGLAKNIQYF	TGTGCCAGCTCACCTGCAATCGGGTTAGCCAAAAACATTCAGTACTTC
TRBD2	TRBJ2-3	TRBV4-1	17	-	CASSQLNSGRWGDTQYF	TGCGCCAGCAGCCAACTAAATAGCGGGAGGTGGGGAGATACGCAGTATTTT
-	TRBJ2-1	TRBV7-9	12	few	CASSTGRREQFF	TGTGCCAGCAGCACGGGACGGCGTGAGCAGTTCTTC
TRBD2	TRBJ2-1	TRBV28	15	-	CASSLAGGSLNEQFF	TGTGCCAGCAGTTTAGCGGGAGGCTCTCTGAATGAGCAGTTCTTC
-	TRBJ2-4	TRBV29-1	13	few	CSAVRIAKNIQYF	TGCAGCGCCGTAAGGATAGCCAAAAACATTCAGTACTTC
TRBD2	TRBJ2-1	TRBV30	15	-	CAWSVKLAGGNEQFF	TGTGCCTGGAGTGTCAAACTAGCGGGAGGCAATGAGCAGTTCTTC
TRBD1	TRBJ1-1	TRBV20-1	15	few	CSARGKQGIGTEAFF	TGCAGTGCTAGAGGAAAACAGGGGATCGGCACTGAAGCTTTCTTT
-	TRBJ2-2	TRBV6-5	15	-	CASSYVGANTGELFF	TGTGCCAGCAGTTACGTGGGAGCGAACACCGGGGAGCTGTTTTTT
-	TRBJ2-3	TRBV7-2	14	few	CASSLRTNTDTQYF	TGTGCCAGCAGCTTAAGGACTAACACAGATACGCAGTATTTT
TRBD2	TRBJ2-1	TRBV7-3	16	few	CASSARTSGILNEQFF	TGTGCCAGCAGCGCCCGGACTAGCGGGATCCTCAATGAGCAGTTCTTC
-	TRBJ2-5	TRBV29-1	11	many	CSVERGETQYF	TGCAGCGTTGAAAGGGGAGAGACCCAGTACTTC
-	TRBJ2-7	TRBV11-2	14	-	CASSRVSGTYEQYF	TGTGCCAGCAGCCGGGTTAGCGGAACCTACGAGCAGTACTTC